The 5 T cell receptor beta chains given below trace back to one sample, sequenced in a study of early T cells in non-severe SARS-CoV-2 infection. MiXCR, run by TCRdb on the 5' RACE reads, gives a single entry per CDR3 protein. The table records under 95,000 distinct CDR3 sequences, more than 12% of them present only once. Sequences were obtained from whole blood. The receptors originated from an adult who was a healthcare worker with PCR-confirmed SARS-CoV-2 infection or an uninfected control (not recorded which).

The CDR3 DNA sequence: TGTGCCAGCAGCCAAGATAGGAACTCTGGGGCCAACGTCCTGACTTTC. This translates into CASSQDRNSGANVLTF. This sequence joins TRBV4-2 and TRBJ2-6; D not resolved. V was clipped by 0 bases and J by 0 bases, with 6 bases between them. Germline V gene sequence: CDR1 LGHNA, CDR2 YNFKEQ. CDR3 length: 16 amino acids.

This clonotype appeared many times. Written as DNA, the CDR3 is TGTGCCAGCAGCCGTCCCACAGATCTAGGTGCCTACGAGCAGTACTTC. Translation: CASSRPTDLGAYEQYF. The chain has TRBV7-2 and TRBJ2-7; D is uncertain. The CDR3 is made up of 16 amino acids. Germline CDR1 SGHTA, CDR2 FQGNSA. V was cut by 5 bases and J by 2 bases, with 19 bases left in between.

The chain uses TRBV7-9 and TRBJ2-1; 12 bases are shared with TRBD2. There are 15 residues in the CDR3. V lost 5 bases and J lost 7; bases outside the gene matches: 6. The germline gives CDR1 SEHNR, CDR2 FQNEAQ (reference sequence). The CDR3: CASSPTGTSGNEQFF. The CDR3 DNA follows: TGTGCCAGCAGCCCAACCGGGACTAGCGGGAATGAGCAGTTCTTC. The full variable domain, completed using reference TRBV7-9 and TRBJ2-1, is DTGVSQNPRHKITKRGQNVTFRCDPISEHNRLYWYRQTLGQGPEFLTYFQNEAQLEKSRLLSDRFSAERPKGSFSTLEIQRTEQGDSAMYLCASSPTGTSGNEQFFGPGTRLTVL.

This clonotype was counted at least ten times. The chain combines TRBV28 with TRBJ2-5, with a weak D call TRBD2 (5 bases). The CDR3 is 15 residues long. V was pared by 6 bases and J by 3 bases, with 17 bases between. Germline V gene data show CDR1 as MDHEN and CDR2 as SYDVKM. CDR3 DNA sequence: TGTGCCAGCAGCCAAGGCCGCCGGGGTGAAGAGACCCAGTACTTC. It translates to CASSQGRRGEETQYF.

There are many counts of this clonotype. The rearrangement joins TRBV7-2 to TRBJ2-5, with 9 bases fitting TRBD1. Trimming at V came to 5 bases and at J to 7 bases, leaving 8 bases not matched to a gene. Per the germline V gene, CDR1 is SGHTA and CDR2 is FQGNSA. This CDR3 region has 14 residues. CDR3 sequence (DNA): TGTGCCAGCAGCCAGCGGACAGGGGAGGTGACCCAGTACTTC. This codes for CASSQRTGEVTQYF.